Sequencing of this TCR beta chain was carried out in a study of long-term antiretroviral therapy in people with HIV. Study-wide findings and caveats: ART-treated samples gained diversity yet remained below transplant donor controls. Pre-ART expanded TRB clones stayed dominant throughout, though often decreasing after ART. No data were available on ART adherence, viral resistance or therapy changes.

This was the immunoSEQ v3.0 assay at survey level. Generated by immunoSEQ multiplex PCR, the TCRdb table keeps only in-frame clones and is missing some. The sample carries roughly 30,000 clones, roughly 86% recorded once. This clone was seen a handful of times. No antigen is known for it. The TCR originated in a woman between 25 and 40 years old with HIV. This material consisted of unsorted PBMCs, taken 0.8 years after starting antiretroviral therapy.

The DNA for the CDR3 is TGTGCCACCGGGTGGCAAGTGGGTGTGGAGCTGTTTTTT. As protein: CATGWQVGVELFF. The chain uses TRBV6-1 and TRBJ2-2; D not resolved. CDR1 and CDR2 from the germline V gene are MNHNS and SASEGT. The ends were cut back, 10 bases at V and 10 bases at J, with 19 bases in the middle. The CDR3 has 13 amino acids.